This TCR beta chain was sequenced during a study of shared clonotypes between healthy human individuals. The wider study: Plates per donor: three CD4 naive, three CD4 memory, two CD8 naive, one CD8 memory.

Per the original methods: Without quality scores, immunoSEQ junctional reads could not be filtered like full-length reads. Data came from immunoSEQ multiplex PCR; TCRdb stores just in-frame clones and leaves some out. The D gene and trimming were derived from the DNA, and the V and J assignments and clone size from that table. The sample consists of approximately 1,000,000 clones, approximately 80% of them appearing once. Concerning this clone itself: Other DNA sequences in the sample encode the same CDR3.

The CDR3 loop spans 15 amino acids. The germline V gene has CDR1 MGHDK and CDR2 SYGVNS. V was clipped by 1 base and J by 0 bases, with 6 bases between them. Among the donors, all were Caucasian adults who lived in Nashville, Tennessee. The sample taken for sequencing was memory CD4+ T cells from PBMCs. Subset indicated: CD45RA-negative fraction. V gene TRBV25-1 combines with J gene TRBJ1-4; maybe TRBD1 (5 bases). This clonotype originated in a man between 18 and 29 years old in good health. Some clones in this sample may be carry-over from other donors' samples. In DNA form, the CDR3 reads TGTGCCAGCAGTGAATTGGGGGCAACTAATGAAAAACTGTTTTTT. This sequence encodes CASSELGATNEKLFF.